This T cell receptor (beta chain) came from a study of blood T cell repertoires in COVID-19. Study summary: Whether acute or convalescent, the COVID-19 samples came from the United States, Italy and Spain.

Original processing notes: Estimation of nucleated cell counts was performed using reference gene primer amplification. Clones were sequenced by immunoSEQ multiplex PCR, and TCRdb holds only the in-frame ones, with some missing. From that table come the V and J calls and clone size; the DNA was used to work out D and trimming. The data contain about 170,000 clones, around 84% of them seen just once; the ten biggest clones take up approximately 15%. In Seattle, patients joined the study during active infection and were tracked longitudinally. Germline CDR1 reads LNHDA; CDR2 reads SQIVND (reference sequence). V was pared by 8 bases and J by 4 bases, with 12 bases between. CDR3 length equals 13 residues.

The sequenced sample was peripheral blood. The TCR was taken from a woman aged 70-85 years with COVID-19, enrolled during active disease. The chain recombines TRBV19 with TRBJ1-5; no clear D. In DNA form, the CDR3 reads TGTGCCAGTGGCCGGGGTCAGAATCAGCCCCAGCATTTT. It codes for CASGRGQNQPQHF.